Listed here are 19 T cell receptor beta chains from one sample, sequenced in a study of blood T cells in healthy people across ages. It was with a sample-barcoded 5' primer and a J-beta primer mix that a second PCR of roughly 7 to 12 cycles was run. Each CDR3 protein gets one entry after TCRdb re-called the 5' RACE reads with MiXCR. The sample includes roughly 1,500,000 distinct CDR3 sequences, 30% to 40% of them seen just once. Sequencing input: blood. Receptor source: a young woman in good health.

Concerning this clonotype: Given a much more abundant clone one base away, this may be a read error. The gene calls are TRBV3-1 and TRBJ1-5; no reliable D call. CDR1 is LGHDT, CDR2 YNNKEL, per germline (reference sequence). V was trimmed by 0 bases and J by 4 bases, leaving 1 base between them. The CDR3 runs to 12 residues. The CDR3 sequence is CASSQENQPQHF. The DNA for the CDR3 is TGTGCCAGCAGCCAAGAGAATCAGCCCCAGCATTTT. Together with reference TRBV3-1 and TRBJ1-5, the CDR3 gives the full variable domain: DTAVSQTPKYLVTQMGNDKSIKCEQNLGHDTMYWYKQDSKKFLKIMFSYNNKELIINETVPNRFSPKSPDKAHLNLHINSLELGDSAVYFCASSQENQPQHFGDGTRLSIL.

This chain links TRBV5-1 with TRBJ2-7; D gene uncertain. The DNA end lines up better with TRBJ2-5; the J call may be wrong. Looked up from germline, CDR1 is SGHRS and CDR2 is YFSETQ. The CDR3 covers 14 residues. As DNA, the CDR3 is TGCGCCAGCAGCTTGGATAATTTCAAAGAGACCCAGTACTTC. Translation: CASSLDNFKETQYF.

For this clonotype: A read error may be the cause here, since a much bigger clone is one base away. CDR3 amino acids: CASSKDKRGTQFF. CDR3 DNA sequence: TGTGCCAGCAGCAAAGATAAGCGGGGGACCCAGTTCTTC. The J gene is TRBJ2-1, the V gene TRBV21-1; TRBD2 reflects the table's D call only, with no check against the DNA. TRBV21-1 is a pseudogene segment. This CDR3 is 13 amino acids long.

The rearrangement links TRBV11-2 to TRBJ2-5; D may match TRBD1 or TRBD2 (6 bases each). The ends were cut back, 3 bases at V and 4 bases at J, with 21 bases in the middle. CDR3 size: 17 residues. The germline V gene encodes CDR1 SGHAT and CDR2 FQNNGV. The CDR3 DNA sequence: TGTGCCAGCAGCTTGGGGGCAACTAGCAGGAGGGCAGAGACCCAGTACTTC. Encoded protein: CASSLGATSRRAETQYF.

Regarding this clonotype: In this CDR3 the conserved last residue, phenylalanine or tryptophan, is missing, so a read error is likely. The chain links TRBV5-1 to TRBJ1-1; possibly TRBD1 for D (6 bases). This CDR3 has 16 amino acids. V shed 3 bases and J shed 0 bases, with 15 bases lying between them. The V gene's germline CDR1 is SGHRS and CDR2 YFSETQ. Here the CDR3 reads CASSSGVTWVNTEAFC. CDR3 DNA: TGCGCCAGCAGCTCAGGGGTGACGTGGGTGAACACTGAAGCTTTCTGT.

Turning to this clonotype: This may stem from a read error, because a much larger clone lies one nucleotide away. The rearrangement joins TRBV20-1 to TRBJ2-7; TRBD1 matches at 9 bases. Germline values: CDR1 DFQATT, CDR2 SNEGSKA (reference sequence). The CDR3 is 12 amino acids. The DNA of the CDR3 is TGCAGTGGATCGGACAGGGGCTACGAGCAGTGCTTC. Translated, it gives CSGSDRGYEQCF.

This sequence joins TRBV5-1 and TRBJ1-4; no definite D call. The CDR3 has 13 residues. Germline V gene data show CDR1 as SGHRS and CDR2 as YFSETQ. The V end lost 2 bases, the J end lost 8 bases, and 10 bases lay between the germline ends. The CDR3 loop reads CASSFGVGEKLFF. CDR3 sequence (DNA): TGCGCCAGCAGCTTCGGGGTCGGAGAAAAACTGTTTTTT. The variable domain in full, completed from reference TRBV5-1 and TRBJ1-4, reads KAGVTQTPRYLIKTRGQQVTLSCSPISGHRSVSWYQQTPGQGLQFLFEYFSETQRNKGNFPGRFSGRQFSNSRSEMNVSTLELGDSALYLCASSFGVGEKLFFGSGTQLSVL.

This clonotype was observed a few times. The chain employs TRBV5-1 and TRBJ1-2; D perhaps matches TRBD1 (6 bases). This CDR3 spans 14 amino acids. In germline, CDR1 is SGHRS, CDR2 YFSETQ. Trimming left V 0 bases short and J 5 bases short, with 11 bases between. CDR3 bases: TGCGCCAGCAGCTTGGCGACAGGCACTTATGGCTACACCTTC. Protein product: CASSLATGTYGYTF. Based on the CDR3 plus reference TRBV5-1 and TRBJ1-2, the full variable domain is KAGVTQTPRYLIKTRGQQVTLSCSPISGHRSVSWYQQTPGQGLQFLFEYFSETQRNKGNFPGRFSGRQFSNSRSEMNVSTLELGDSALYLCASSLATGTYGYTFGSGTRLTVV.

This clonotype appeared many times. V is TRBV20-1 and J is TRBJ2-7; TRBD2 agrees at 8 bases. Looked up from germline, CDR1 is DFQATT and CDR2 is SNEGSKA (reference sequence). Unmatched junction bases numbered 4, after V lost 1 base and J lost 2 bases. CDR3 length equals 14 residues. In nucleotides, the CDR3 is TGCAGTGCTAGAGCACTAGCGGAGACCTACGAGCAGTACTTC. This encodes CSARALAETYEQYF.

As DNA, the CDR3 is TGTGCCAGCAGTCTAGGGACAGGGGCAACAGATACGCAGTATTTT. Translation gives CASSLGTGATDTQYF. The chain has TRBV12-3 or TRBV12-4 and TRBJ2-3, with 10 bases identical to TRBD1. J gave up 3 bases and V 5 bases, and 5 bases lay outside the gene matches. The CDR3 covers 15 residues.

The V gene is TRBV10-1, the J gene TRBJ2-4; TRBD2 is a possible D gene (5 bases). CDR3 length: 13 residues. Germline V lookup: CDR1 WNHNN, CDR2 SYGVQD (reference sequence). V lost 8 bases, J lost 3 bases, and 11 bases lay in between. CDR3 sequence (DNA): TGCGCCAGCTCAGGAGGAGGCAAAAACATTCAGTACTTC. Amino acid sequence: CASSGGGKNIQYF.

There are a few counts of this clonotype. The chain joins TRBV2 to TRBJ2-7; D not resolved. The ends were cut back, 4 bases at V and 7 bases at J, with 5 bases in the middle. The CDR3 runs to 10 residues. Germline V CDR1 and CDR2: SNHLY, FYNNEI. The CDR3 DNA is TGTGCCAGCAGTGTCTGGGAGCAGTACTTC. Amino acids: CASSVWEQYF.

This clonotype was seen only a few times. The V call is TRBV4-1, the J call TRBJ2-3; D call uncertain. The V gene lost 5 bases and the J gene lost 5 bases, with 17 bases spanning the gap. The length of the CDR3 is 15 residues. Germline V gene sequence: CDR1 MGHRA, CDR2 YSYEKL. Here the CDR3 reads CASSAEERPQDTQYF. The CDR3 DNA reads as TGCGCCAGCAGCGCAGAAGAAAGACCCCAAGATACGCAGTATTTT.

This clonotype occurred a few times. This chain uses TRBV27 with TRBJ1-2; 7 bases map to TRBD1. Germline lookup yields CDR1 MNHEY and CDR2 SMNVEV (reference sequence). The CDR3 extends over 13 amino acids. V lost 9 bases to trimming and J lost 8 bases; unmatched junction nucleotides: 12. CDR3 loop: CASGLQGLAGYTF. The CDR3 bases are TGTGCCAGTGGACTACAGGGGCTCGCCGGCTACACCTTC.

Only a few counts were recorded for this clonotype. V usage is TRBV11-2 and J usage is TRBJ2-3, with D uncertain. The germline CDR1 and CDR2 sequences are SGHAT and FQNNGV. V was trimmed by 2 bases and J by 4 bases, leaving 10 bases between them. This CDR3 has 14 residues. Here the CDR3 reads CASSLNLPPDTQYF. The CDR3 DNA is TGTGCCAGCAGCTTAAACCTGCCCCCAGATACGCAGTATTTT.

The genes are TRBV29-1 and TRBJ2-7; 8 nucleotides agree with TRBD1. Germline V lookup: CDR1 SQVTM, CDR2 ANQGSEA. The CDR3 is 12 amino acids. Germline trimming cut 6 bases from V and 3 bases from J; bases unmatched to any gene: 4. The CDR3 DNA reads TGCAGCGTGTGGGGACAGGACTACGAGCAGTACTTC. Encoded protein: CSVWGQDYEQYF.

This chain links TRBV4-2 with TRBJ2-3; unclear D gene. The CDR3 totals 15 residues. The V gene lost 1 base and the J gene lost 5 bases, with 13 bases spanning the gap. Germline lookup yields CDR1 LGHNA and CDR2 YNFKEQ. In nucleotides, the CDR3 is TGTGCCAGCAGCCAAGTTGGGTCCAGTGGAGATACGCAGTATTTT. It yields the protein CASSQVGSSGDTQYF.

The gene calls are TRBV12-3 or TRBV12-4 and TRBJ1-2; D unresolved. The CDR3 is made up of 13 amino acids. Trimming cost V 3 bases and J 7 bases, with 12 bases left between them. CDR3 DNA: TGTGCCAGCAGTTTTGACGGTGCCGTTGGCTACACCTTC. Protein sequence: CASSFDGAVGYTF.

The rearrangement links TRBV9 to TRBJ2-7; D might be TRBD2 (5 bases). CDR1 and CDR2 from the germline V gene are SGDLS and YYNGEE. The CDR3 has 14 amino acids. Between the trimmed V and J ends, which lost 6 bases and 2 bases, there was a span of 15 bases. The CDR3, as DNA: TGTGCCAGCAACCGGGGAGAGTCCCCCTACGAGCAGTACTTC. This translates into CASNRGESPYEQYF.